This T cell receptor beta chain was captured in a study of cytomegalovirus exposure and HLA in healthy donors. The overall study: Across 300 to 400 genotyped donors, 65% to 90% landed in the Caucasian-associated ancestry cluster.

Study-level findings and limits: In an earlier analysis, about 87% or about 30%: the productive usage of most TCR beta V segments. DRB1 had the most TCR associations and HLA-C the fewest, a later analysis found, with rates varying by HLA locus. Reports showed the classifier diagnosing cytomegalovirus status with high specificity and sensitivity.

Points on this clone: Its specificity is not known.

PCR amplification relied on 60 Vbeta primers (plus 13 Jbeta primers). Using immunoSEQ multiplex PCR, the repertoire was profiled, and TCRdb retains in-frame clones only, with some absent. The data contain about 190,000 clones, less than 90% of them singletons. The V gene lost 1 base and the J gene lost 7 bases, with 6 bases spanning the gap. This CDR3 is built from 12 residues. Germline assignment: CDR1 SNHLY and CDR2 FYNNEI. The source material was PBMCs. This chain connects TRBV2 to TRBJ2-3; D unresolved. The sequence came from a boy aged 5-17 years in good health and CMV-seronegative. The CDR3 nucleotides are TGTGCCAGCAGTGAAGAACGGTATACGCAGTATTTT. This translates into CASSEERYTQYF.